Following are 13 T cell receptor beta chains from one sample sequenced in a study of OX40 agonist ivuxolimab in advanced cancers. Sequencing used immunoSEQ multiplex PCR; TCRdb keeps in-frame clones, though not all of them. This sample has more than 80,000 clones; about 90% occur once, and the top ten carry more than 8.5%. Sample: CD4+ or CD8+ T cells sorted from blood, taken in a trial of the OX40 agonist ivuxolimab. The receptors were gathered from an adult with an advanced solid tumor such as melanoma, head and neck, liver or kidney cancer.

The chain has TRBV19 and TRBJ1-2, with D tentatively TRBD1 (5 bases). The germline gives CDR1 LNHDA, CDR2 SQIVND (reference sequence). V was cut by 5 bases and J by 4 bases, with 8 bases left in between. This CDR3 has 12 residues. CDR3: CASSLTAYGYTF. For the CDR3, the DNA is TGTGCCAGTAGTTTGACAGCCTATGGCTACACCTTC.

The chain links TRBV13 to TRBJ2-2, with a weak D call TRBD2 (6 bases). From germline, CDR1 is PRHDT and CDR2 FYEKMQ (reference sequence). This CDR3 contains 12 residues. V was pared by 6 bases and J by 5 bases, with 7 bases between. CDR3 DNA sequence: TGTGCCAGCAGACGGGAGACCGGGGAGCTGTTTTTT. The encoded protein is CASRRETGELFF.

CDR3 DNA sequence: TGTGCCAGCAGGACTGGGACTAGCGCGTCCCGAGATACGCAGTATTTT. This translates into CASRTGTSASRDTQYF. The chain links TRBV7-9 to TRBJ2-3, with 10 bases lining up with TRBD2. After removal of 6 bases from V and 5 bases from J, the junction contained 11 bases not matched to a gene. The CDR3 covers 16 residues. Germline loops: CDR1 SEHNR, CDR2 FQNEAQ (reference sequence).

The J gene is TRBJ1-5, the V gene TRBV2; D not certain. V was trimmed by 1 base and J by 3 bases, leaving 4 bases between them. This CDR3 spans 13 amino acids. Germline V gene data show CDR1 as SNHLY and CDR2 as FYNNEI. This CDR3 is CASSEGHNQPQHF. CDR3 coding DNA: TGTGCCAGCAGTGAAGGACACAATCAGCCCCAGCATTTT.

This chain connects TRBV9 to TRBJ2-2; D is possibly TRBD1 (6 bases). V was clipped by 3 bases and J by 4 bases, with 10 bases between them. The CDR3 is made up of 14 amino acids. Germline-derived CDR1 and CDR2 are SGDLS and YYNGEE. The CDR3 loop reads CASSAGQPTGELFF. CDR3 in DNA: TGTGCCAGCAGCGCGGGACAACCCACCGGGGAGCTGTTTTTT.

The chain uses TRBV30 and TRBJ1-1, with D unresolved. The CDR3 covers 11 residues. Per the germline V gene, CDR1 is GTSNPN and CDR2 is SVGIG (reference sequence). CDR3 residues: CARKLNTEAFF. As DNA, the CDR3 is TGTGCTCGAAAATTGAACACTGAAGCTTTCTTT.

This rearrangement joins TRBV10-2 to TRBJ2-5; 9 nucleotides line up with TRBD2. The end of the DNA fits TRBJ2-7 better, so the J call may be wrong. This CDR3 contains 15 residues. Germline V gene sequence: CDR1 WSHSY, CDR2 SAAADI. CDR3 in amino acids: CASSEGLAGSREQYF. As DNA, the CDR3 is TGCGCCAGCAGTGAGGGCCTAGCGGGATCCCGCGAGCAGTACTTC.

The table lists this clone with a count of one. J is TRBJ2-2 and V is TRBV9; D perhaps matches TRBD1 (6 bases). There are 15 residues in the CDR3. Germline values: CDR1 SGDLS, CDR2 YYNGEE. Trimming removed 2 bases from V and 6 bases from J, with 14 bases in between. CDR3 bases: TGTGCCAGCAGCGTGGGGCAGGGGTGGGCCGGGGAGCTGTTTTTT. Translating gives CASSVGQGWAGELFF.

The chain is built from TRBV6-5 and TRBJ1-2, with D possibly matching TRBD1 (5 bases). Trimming took 2 bases from V and 4 from J, leaving 11 bases between them. This CDR3 contains 14 residues. The germline CDR1 and CDR2 sequences are MNHEY and SVGAGI. The CDR3 loop reads CASSYRRGTYGYTF. CDR3 coding DNA: TGTGCCAGCAGTTACCGTCGTGGGACCTATGGCTACACCTTC.

The chain couples TRBV28 to TRBJ1-2; 11 positions match TRBD1. This CDR3 is 19 amino acids long. Germline CDR1 MDHEN, CDR2 SYDVKM. V lost 10 bases, J lost 4 bases, and 23 bases stayed unmatched. The CDR3, as DNA: TGTGCCATCCTGGTTGGGATCGGGACAGGGGGAACTCAATCCTATGGCTACACCTTC. Its translation is CAILVGIGTGGTQSYGYTF.

The chain recombines TRBV11-2 with TRBJ2-7; 11 nucleotides match TRBD2. Trimming at V came to 5 bases and at J to 4 bases, leaving 7 bases not matched to a gene. Germline CDR1 reads SGHAT; CDR2 reads FQNNGV. The CDR3 extends over 15 amino acids. The CDR3 DNA sequence: TGTGCCAGCAGCCTACTAGCGGGAGTTTGGTACGAGCAGTACTTC. Translating gives CASSLLAGVWYEQYF.

The chain joins TRBV29-1 to TRBJ2-7, with D uncertain. V was clipped by 3 bases and J by 0 bases, with 18 bases between them. Per germline, CDR1 SQVTM and CDR2 ANQGSEA. CDR3 length: 16 amino acids. The DNA of the CDR3 is TGCAGCGTTGAGGGGTTTCGGGCCGAACACTCCTACGAGCAGTACTTC. Encoded protein: CSVEGFRAEHSYEQYF.

The J gene is TRBJ2-1, the V gene TRBV14; 9 bases line up with TRBD1. Germline V gene sequence: CDR1 SGHDN, CDR2 FVKESK. V shed 4 bases, J shed 2 bases, and the junction held 3 bases outside the gene matches. The CDR3 is made up of 15 amino acids. CDR3 sequence: CASSRRDRAYNEQFF. CDR3 DNA: TGTGCCAGCAGCCGGCGGGACAGGGCCTACAATGAGCAGTTCTTC.